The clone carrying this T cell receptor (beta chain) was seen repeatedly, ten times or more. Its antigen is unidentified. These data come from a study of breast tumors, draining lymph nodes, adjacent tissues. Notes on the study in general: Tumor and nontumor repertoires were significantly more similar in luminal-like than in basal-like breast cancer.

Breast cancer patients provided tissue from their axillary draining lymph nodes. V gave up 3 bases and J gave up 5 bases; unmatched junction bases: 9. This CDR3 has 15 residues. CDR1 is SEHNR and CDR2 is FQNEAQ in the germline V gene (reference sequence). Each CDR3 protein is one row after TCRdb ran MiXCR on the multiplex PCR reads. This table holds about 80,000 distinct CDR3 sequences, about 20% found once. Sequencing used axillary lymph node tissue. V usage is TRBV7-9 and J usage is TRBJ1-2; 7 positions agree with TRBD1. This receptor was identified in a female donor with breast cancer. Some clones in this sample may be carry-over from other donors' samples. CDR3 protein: CASSFGAGGGYGYTF. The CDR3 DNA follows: TGTGCCAGCAGCTTTGGAGCAGGGGGTGGGTATGGCTACACCTTC.